Given below is one TCR beta chain in context. Per the authors' pipeline: From reference gene primer amplification, estimates of nucleated cell counts were derived. Here immunoSEQ multiplex PCR was the method, and the copy in TCRdb shows in-frame clones only, minus some. V, J and clone size are those of that table, while D and trimming were read from the DNA. Of roughly 200,000 clones detected, roughly 87% appear once; the ten largest clones hold around 2.4%. The data stem from a study of blood T cell repertoires in COVID-19. At the level of the study: Italy, Spain and the United States were the sources of the convalescent and acute COVID-19 samples. The analysed material was cDNA or gDNA that came from T cells, B-cell-depleted T cells, or PBMCs.

The sequence derives from a woman in her thirties who had recovered from COVID-19. The specimen sequenced was PBMCs or T cells enriched from blood (not recorded which).

CDR3 region: CASSRTGDNSPLHF. CDR3 in DNA: TGTGCCAGCAGTCGGACAGGAGATAATTCACCCCTCCACTTT. This chain joins TRBV27 and TRBJ1-6; 7 bases agree with TRBD1. The CDR3 consists of 14 residues. The trim removed 5 bases at V and 5 bases at J, leaving 3 bases unmatched. Germline values: CDR1 MNHEY, CDR2 SMNVEV (reference sequence).